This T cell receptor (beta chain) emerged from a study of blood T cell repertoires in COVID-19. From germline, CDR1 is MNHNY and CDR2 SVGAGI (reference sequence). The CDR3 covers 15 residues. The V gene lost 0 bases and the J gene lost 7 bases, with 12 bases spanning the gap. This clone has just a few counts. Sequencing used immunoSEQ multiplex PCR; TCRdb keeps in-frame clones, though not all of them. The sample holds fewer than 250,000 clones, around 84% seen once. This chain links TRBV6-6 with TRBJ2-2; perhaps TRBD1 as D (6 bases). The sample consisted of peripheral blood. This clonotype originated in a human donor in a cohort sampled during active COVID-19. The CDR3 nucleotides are TGTGCCAGCAGTTACTCTAGGGGGAGCGGCGGGGAGCTGTTTTTT. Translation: CASSYSRGSGGELFF.